These T cell receptor beta chains were read from a single sample in a study of CD8+ T cells in alopecia areata. TCRdb's table, derived via immunoSEQ multiplex PCR, lists solely in-frame clones and lacks some. The data contain roughly 120,000 clones, 53% of them singletons. The sequences come from CD4+ T cells sorted from blood, collected at week 4, from a patient treated with tofacitinib. The origin of the receptors is a human donor with alopecia areata. The CDR3 runs from the conserved cysteine through the conserved F or W. D genes are given only for firm matches. A row's size may be missing; if present it is once, few, many or a size class.

J | size | D | V | CDR3 | DNA
TRBJ1-2 | . | . | TRBV30 | CAWSVHSNYGYTF | TGTGCCTGGAGTGTACACTCTAACTATGGCTACACCTTC
TRBJ2-2 | few | TRBD1 | TRBV6-6 | CASGEQGVQTGELFF | TGTGCCAGCGGGGAACAGGGGGTACAGACCGGGGAGCTGTTTTTT
TRBJ1-4 | few | . | TRBV7-9 | CASSPGGEKLFF | TGTGCCAGCAGCCCTGGGGGAGAAAAACTGTTTTTT
TRBJ1-2 | . | TRBD1 | TRBV7-8 | CASSRSQGADGYTF | TGTGCCAGCAGCCGTTCACAGGGGGCGGATGGCTACACCTTC
TRBJ2-3 | . | . | TRBV6-5 | CASTSLDTQYF | TGTGCCAGCACTTCACTAGATACGCAGTATTTT
TRBJ2-1 | . | . | TRBV25-1 | CASSESGQSSYNEQFF | TGTGCCAGCAGTGAATCTGGACAGAGCTCCTACAATGAGCAGTTCTTC
TRBJ2-1 | few | TRBD2 | TRBV5-1 | CASSTTVSGGEQFF | TGCGCCAGCAGCACGACCGTGTCGGGAGGTGAGCAGTTCTTC
TRBJ2-7 | . | . | TRBV5-1 | CASSLAGRYEQYF | TGCGCCAGCAGCTTGGCAGGCCGCTACGAGCAGTACTTC
TRBJ2-5 | few | . | TRBV29-1 | CSATTWLETQYF | TGCAGCGCGACAACCTGGTTGGAGACCCAGTACTTC
TRBJ2-3 | . | . | TRBV9 | CASSVVINPDTQYF | TGTGCCAGCAGCGTAGTTATTAACCCAGATACGCAGTATTTT
TRBJ2-3 | few | TRBD1 | TRBV10-2 | CASSVETGWLDTQYF | TGCGCCAGCAGTGTGGAGACAGGGTGGTTGGATACGCAGTATTTT
TRBJ2-3 | . | TRBD1 | TRBV12-5 | CASGLVGTGYPDTQYF | TGTGCTAGTGGTTTGGTAGGGACAGGGTACCCAGATACGCAGTATTTT
TRBJ1-2 | . | . | TRBV29-1 | CSVGAMYSGEGYTF | TGCAGCGTTGGAGCTATGTACTCCGGAGAGGGCTACACCTTC
TRBJ1-1 | . | . | TRBV6-5 | CASSYQGNTGRAFF | TGTGCCAGCAGTTACCAGGGAAATACAGGTCGGGCTTTCTTT
TRBJ2-5 | few | . | TRBV6-5 | CASAGPQETQYF | TGTGCCAGCGCTGGCCCACAAGAGACCCAGTACTTC
TRBJ2-1 | . | TRBD1 | TRBV5-1 | CASSYYYRDRVGNEQFF | TGCGCCAGCAGCTATTACTACCGGGACAGGGTGGGCAATGAGCAGTTCTTC
TRBJ1-1 | . | . | TRBV30 | CAWKVGFGDTEAFF | TGTGCCTGGAAGGTCGGGTTCGGGGACACTGAAGCTTTCTTT
TRBJ1-5 | many | . | TRBV6-1 | CASDRTRNQPQHF | TGTGCCAGCGACAGGACCCGAAATCAGCCCCAGCATTTT
TRBJ2-1 | . | . | TRBV29-1 | CSGLKRSSYNEQFF | TGCAGCGGTTTGAAGCGCAGCTCCTACAATGAGCAGTTCTTC
TRBJ1-1 | . | . | TRBV29-1 | CSVVTREANTEAFF | TGCAGCGTTGTGACGAGGGAGGCGAACACTGAAGCTTTCTTT
TRBJ2-3 | . | . | TRBV30 | CAWGGASDTQYF | TGTGCCTGGGGAGGGGCATCAGATACGCAGTATTTT
TRBJ2-5 | few | . | TRBV15 | CATSRDTGRSGWETQYF | TGTGCCACCAGCAGAGACACCGGACGGTCCGGCTGGGAGACCCAGTACTTC